This note documents a single T cell receptor (beta chain) sequence. Antigen specificity is unknown. This entry belongs to a study of T cell responses to AZD1222 COVID-19 vaccine. Study results and caveats: Only six or seven AZD1222 recipients tested seropositive at baseline. There were vaccine-associated CD4 TCRs across spike, dominant at 160-218 and 743-854. Only after the peak T cell response were repertoires sampled. Unmutated variant regions reportedly attract nearly half of all spike-specific TCRs.

Data came from immunoSEQ multiplex PCR; TCRdb stores just in-frame clones and leaves some out. The sample contains fewer than 110,000 clones, 87% of which appear only once. Germline V gene data show CDR1 as ENHRY and CDR2 as SYGVKD. The germline V and J ends were trimmed by 11 bases and 8 bases, with 18 bases remaining between them. The CDR3 is made up of 13 amino acids. The chain combines TRBV10-3 with TRBJ1-4, with D possibly TRBD1 on 5 matching bases. This material consisted of peripheral blood, taken 28 days after the second AZD1222 dose. The source is an adult who received the AZD1222 COVID-19 vaccine. The CDR3 protein is CAATGTRGEKLFF. The CDR3 DNA is TGTGCCGCAACCGGGACGCGTGGGGAAAAACTGTTTTTT.